The rows below give T cell receptor beta chains drawn from one sample of a study. TCRdb reprocessed the 5' RACE reads with MiXCR, giving one entry per CDR3 protein. Of roughly 64,000 distinct CDR3 sequences listed, 20% to 25% are singletons. Sequencing was performed on memory CD4+ T cells sorted from a lymph node. These receptors were taken from a female donor with breast cancer. Both conserved end residues are part of each CDR3. A D gene is named only where the DNA matches it firmly. Clone size appears in some rows only: once, few, many, or a class for an expanded clone.

TRBJ2-4 15 TRBV28 NA NA CASSTQALAKNIQYF TGTGCCAGCAGCACACAGGCCCTAGCCAAAAACATTCAGTACTTC
TRBJ2-4 11 TRBV6-2/TRBV6-3 NA NA CASSYGNIQHF TGTGCCAGCAGTTACGGAAACATTCAGCACTTC
TRBJ2-1 11 TRBV28 TRBD2 NA CASSLAGEQFF TGTGCCAGCAGTCTAGCGGGAGAGCAGTTCTTC
TRBJ2-7 13 TRBV12-3/TRBV12-4 TRBD2 many CASILAGTGEQYF TGTGCCAGCATACTAGCGGGGACCGGGGAGCAGTACTTC
TRBJ2-7 13 TRBV12-3/TRBV12-4 TRBD1 few CASTRDRLYEQYF TGTGCCAGCACCCGGGACAGGCTCTACGAGCAGTACTTC
TRBJ2-3 15 TRBV9 TRBD1 few CASSPKTGGRNTQYF TGTGCCAGCAGCCCCAAGACAGGGGGCAGGAATACGCAGTATTTT
TRBJ2-7 17 TRBV28 TRBD2 NA CASRPSGTSGRAEEQYF TGTGCCAGCAGACCCTCCGGGACTAGCGGGAGGGCGGAGGAGCAGTACTTC
TRBJ2-2 14 TRBV6-1 NA NA CASTRLVNTGELFF TGTGCCAGCACCCGACTAGTTAACACCGGAGAGCTGTTTTTT
TRBJ2-7 14 TRBV10-3 TRBD1 once CAIMGDRGDYGQYF TGTGCCATCATGGGGGACAGGGGGGACTACGGGCAGTACTTC
TRBJ2-1 16 TRBV5-1 TRBD2 many CASSLGLAGDHNEQFF TGCGCCAGCAGCTTGGGTCTAGCGGGAGACCACAATGAGCAGTTCTTC
TRBJ1-1 16 TRBV13 NA NA CASSLAQGVADTEAFF TGTGCCAGCAGCTTAGCCCAGGGTGTAGCGGACACTGAAGCTTTCTTT
TRBJ1-6 16 TRBV7-3 TRBD1 NA CASSLVGGDRNSPLHF TGTGCCAGCAGCTTAGTGGGAGGGGACAGAAATTCACCCCTCCACTTT
TRBJ1-1 15 TRBV7-2 NA NA CASSPRLGKRSEAFF TGTGCCAGCAGCCCGAGATTGGGTAAGAGATCTGAAGCTTTCTTT
TRBJ2-1 16 TRBV5-4 NA NA CASSPGFGQYYNEQFF TGTGCCAGCAGCCCCGGGTTCGGGCAATACTACAATGAGCAGTTCTTC
TRBJ1-2 17 TRBV3-1 NA NA CASSQAGSQLLSYGYTF TGTGCCAGCAGCCAAGCAGGGTCCCAGTTGCTCAGCTATGGCTACACCTTC
TRBJ1-1 14 TRBV7-8 NA many CASSLGPLNTEAFF TGTGCCAGCAGTCTGGGACCCTTGAACACTGAAGCTTTCTTT
TRBJ2-6 16 TRBV28 NA few CASRLAGSSGANVLTF TGTGCCAGCAGACTCGCAGGGAGCTCTGGGGCCAACGTCCTGACTTTC
TRBJ2-3 15 TRBV7-2 NA few CASSPMTSNTDTQYF TGTGCCAGCAGCCCGATGACCTCAAACACAGATACGCAGTATTTT
TRBJ1-5 14 TRBV6-6 NA NA CASSFRQSNQPQHF TGTGCCAGCAGCTTCAGACAGAGCAATCAGCCCCAGCATTTT
TRBJ2-5 15 TRBV18 TRBD2 NA CASSLAGGLQETPYF TGTGCCAGCTCTCTAGCGGGAGGATTACAAGAGACCCCGTACTTC
TRBJ2-1 16 TRBV20-1 NA once CSARRRGGGDCNEQFF TGCAGTGCTAGAAGGAGAGGGGGGGGCGACTGCAATGAGCAGTTCTTC
TRBJ2-7 14 TRBV12-3/TRBV12-4 NA many CASSLLRGYNEQYF TGTGCCAGCAGTTTACTCCGGGGGTACAACGAGCAGTACTTC
TRBJ2-6 18 TRBV7-2 TRBD2 few CASSLILAGGSGANVLTF TGTGCCAGCAGCCTCATTCTAGCGGGGGGCTCCGGGGCCAACGTCCTGACTTTC
TRBJ2-5 12 TRBV20-1 NA few CSARGPQRTTHF TGCAGTGCTAGAGGTCCACAAAGGACAACGCACTTC
TRBJ2-1 14 TRBV20-1 NA NA CSASKGGEHNEQFF TGCAGTGCTAGTAAGGGCGGGGAGCACAATGAGCAGTTCTTC
TRBJ2-1 12 TRBV10-3 NA many CAISESARSWFF TGTGCCATCAGTGAGTCGGCCCGCTCGTGGTTCTTC
TRBJ1-2 12 TRBV2 NA NA CASSPGSYGYTF TGTGCCAGCAGTCCTGGGTCTTATGGCTACACCTTC
TRBJ1-5 13 TRBV6-6 NA few CASASSINQPQHF TGTGCCAGCGCCTCCAGTATCAATCAGCCCCAGCATTTT
TRBJ2-3 14 TRBV2 TRBD1 NA CASIRDRGSDTQYF TGTGCCAGCATCCGGGACAGGGGTTCCGATACGCAGTATTTT
TRBJ1-4 13 TRBV5-5 NA NA CASSGNANEKLFF TGTGCCAGCAGCGGCAACGCTAATGAAAAACTGTTTTTT
TRBJ1-6 15 TRBV7-2 NA few CASSFMADYNSPLHF TGTGCCAGCAGCTTTATGGCAGACTATAATTCACCCCTCCACTTT
TRBJ1-2 15 TRBV5-1 NA NA CASSLDAGRGYGYTF TGCGCCAGCAGCTTGGACGCAGGGAGAGGCTATGGCTACACCTTC
TRBJ2-5 13 TRBV10-2 NA many CASSRPEGRTQYF TGCGCCAGCAGCCGACCCGAGGGAAGGACCCAGTACTTC
TRBJ1-3 14 TRBV6-6 NA many CASSSASRGNTIYF TGTGCCAGCAGTTCCGCCTCACGTGGAAACACCATATATTTT
TRBJ2-7 13 TRBV20-1 TRBD1 many CSAFGQGGYEQYF TGCAGTGCATTCGGACAGGGGGGCTACGAGCAGTACTTC
TRBJ1-1 11 TRBV5-6 NA NA CASIQNTEAFF TGTGCCAGCATCCAGAACACTGAAGCTTTCTTT
TRBJ2-4 14 TRBV5-6 NA NA CASTKGVAKNIQYF TGTGCCAGCACCAAGGGAGTAGCCAAAAACATTCAGTACTTC
TRBJ2-7 15 TRBV4-3 NA few CASSPGGGIHDEQYF TGCGCCAGCAGCCCCGGCGGCGGAATCCACGACGAGCAGTACTTC
TRBJ2-1 16 TRBV6-6 NA many CASSTGRPSSYNEQFF TGTGCCAGCAGTACCGGCCGTCCGAGCTCCTACAATGAGCAGTTCTTC
TRBJ2-3 14 TRBV20-1 NA NA CSARDRLVPDTQYF TGCAGTGCTAGAGATCGACTAGTCCCAGATACGCAGTATTTT
TRBJ2-7 13 TRBV9 NA NA CASSVIVESEQYF TGTGCCAGCAGCGTAATCGTGGAAAGCGAGCAGTACTTC
TRBJ2-1 14 TRBV6-1 TRBD2 few CASIGTSGYNEQFF TGTGCCAGCATTGGGACTAGCGGGTACAATGAGCAGTTCTTC
TRBJ1-1 11 TRBV3-1 NA NA CASSQEAEAFF TGTGCCAGCAGCCAAGAAGCTGAAGCTTTCTTT
TRBJ2-3 16 TRBV12-3/TRBV12-4 NA few CASSLSWGPSTDTQYF TGTGCCAGCAGTTTATCTTGGGGACCTAGCACAGATACGCAGTATTTT
TRBJ2-4 15 TRBV7-2 TRBD1 few CASSRWDRGGNIQYF TGTGCCAGCAGCCGATGGGACAGGGGGGGAAACATTCAGTACTTC
TRBJ2-7 17 TRBV20-1 TRBD2 many CSARDFSGRVLSDEQYF TGCAGTGCTAGAGATTTTAGCGGGCGCGTATTGTCGGACGAGCAGTACTTC
TRBJ1-2 15 TRBV6-2/TRBV6-3 TRBD1 NA CASSPQGAGSYGYTF TGTGCCAGCAGTCCGCAGGGGGCGGGATCCTATGGCTACACCTTC
TRBJ1-5 15 TRBV7-2 TRBD1 NA CASSPQGAGGQPQHF TGTGCCAGCAGCCCCCAGGGGGCGGGGGGTCAGCCCCAGCATTTT
TRBJ1-2 15 TRBV18 NA few CASSVLKGVGYGYTF TGTGCCAGCTCCGTCTTAAAAGGTGTAGGCTATGGCTACACCTTC
TRBJ2-3 14 TRBV5-1 NA NA CASSFSDPTETQYF TGCGCCAGCAGCTTCTCTGACCCCACAGAGACGCAGTATTTT
TRBJ1-1 14 TRBV6-2/TRBV6-3 TRBD1 few CASTRTGEDTEAFF TGTGCCAGCACCAGGACAGGGGAAGACACTGAAGCTTTCTTT
TRBJ2-7 14 TRBV6-5 NA many CASSFRAFEDEQYF TGTGCCAGCAGTTTCCGGGCGTTCGAGGACGAGCAGTACTTC
TRBJ2-1 15 TRBV20-1 NA many CSARHTTVVYNEQFF TGCAGTGCTAGACACACCACCGTCGTCTACAATGAGCAGTTCTTC